A selection of T cell receptor beta chains follows, all from one sample in a study of human T cells and chemical hapten exposure. TCRdb independently ran MiXCR on the RACE reads; one entry per CDR3 protein. The sample has 60,000 to 80,000 distinct CDR3 sequences; approximately 6.5% are singletons. The sequenced sample was whole blood. The receptors stem from a female donor in good health. Some clones in this sample may be carry-over from other donors' samples. Both conserved end residues are trimmed from each CDR3.

cdr3_aa j_call v_call
ASRTGSTDTQY TRBJ2-3 TRBV6-1
ASGSGTNGYT TRBJ1-2 TRBV12-5
ASSEGLGVLT TRBJ2-6 TRBV2
ASSFGDGDQPQH TRBJ1-5 TRBV5-1
ASSSGLAGGTDTQY TRBJ2-3 TRBV28
ASSLEGLAGGNTQY TRBJ2-3 TRBV5-1
ASSLDRNTEAF TRBJ1-1 TRBV7-3
ASSQELGETQY TRBJ2-5 TRBV14
SAGVGGERNQPQH TRBJ1-5 TRBV20-1
ASSPRTGENTEAF TRBJ1-1 TRBV9
ASSLTERGEQF TRBJ2-1 TRBV12-3/TRBV12-4
AISRSGLGTDTQY TRBJ2-3 TRBV10-3
SVGKEHEQY TRBJ2-7 TRBV29-1
SARGTSDYEQY TRBJ2-7 TRBV20-1
ASRGLAGGSYNEQF TRBJ2-1 TRBV6-5
ASSKGQSSNQPQH TRBJ1-5 TRBV7-2
ASSLEGAEAF TRBJ1-1 TRBV11-2